The 8 T cell receptor beta chains reported below all come from one sample, sequenced in a study of CD8 T cells in Susac syndrome. Reverse transcription used about 0.45 to 1 ug RNA and random hexamers. Each CDR3 protein gets one entry after TCRdb re-called the immunoSEQ multiplex PCR reads with MiXCR. The data contain some 120,000 distinct CDR3 sequences, around 96% of them singletons. The sample consisted of CD4+ T cells from PBMCs. The receptors originated from a human donor in good health.

This chain uses TRBV29-1 with TRBJ2-3, with D hard to call. V was clipped by 7 bases and J by 5 bases, with 10 bases between them. Germline V gene lookup returns CDR1 SQVTM and CDR2 ANQGSEA. The CDR3 loop spans 11 amino acids. CDR3 DNA: TGCAGCGCAAGATTAGGAGATACGCAGTATTTT. Translating it yields CSARLGDTQYF.

The rearrangement uses TRBV20-1 and TRBJ2-3; D uncertain. The germline CDR1 and CDR2 sequences are DFQATT and SNEGSKA (reference sequence). Trimming stripped 6 bases from V and 4 bases from J, with 17 bases between. The CDR3 is made up of 14 amino acids. CDR3 nucleotides: TGCAGTGCGGACCCTATGGCAGTCCCAGATACGCAGTATTTT. The encoded protein is CSADPMAVPDTQYF.

This sequence joins TRBV19 and TRBJ1-1, with 10 bases fitting TRBD1. Losses at the gene ends were 5 bases for V and 3 bases for J; bases not matched to a gene: 6. This CDR3 has 15 amino acids. Germline V gene data show CDR1 as LNHDA and CDR2 as SQIVND (reference sequence). CDR3 coding DNA: TGTGCCAGTAGTCCCCGGGACAGGGGCGACACTGAAGCTTTCTTT. Its protein product is CASSPRDRGDTEAFF. Full variable domain (rest looked up from reference TRBV19 and TRBJ1-1): DGGITQSPKYLFRKEGQNVTLSCEQNLNHDAMYWYRQDPGQGLRLIYYSQIVNDFQKGDIAEGYSVSREKKESFPLTVTSAQKNPTAFYLCASSPRDRGDTEAFFGQGTRLTVV.

V is TRBV5-4 and J is TRBJ1-2; D is unresolved. Trimming pared 4 bases from V and 3 bases from J, leaving 10 bases between. Germline CDR1 reads SGHNT; CDR2 reads YYREEE (reference sequence). The CDR3 is 13 amino acids. The CDR3 DNA reads TGTGCCAGCAGCACAAAAGTCGACTATGGCTACACCTTC. Protein product: CASSTKVDYGYTF.

This chain links TRBV6-5 with TRBJ1-1; the D gene is possibly TRBD1 (6 bases). This CDR3 spans 13 amino acids. V dropped 7 bases and J dropped 7 bases, with 16 bases sitting between them. CDR1 MNHEY and CDR2 SVGAGI come from the germline V gene. CDR3 residues: CASTQPPGVEAFF. CDR3 in DNA: TGTGCCAGCACCCAACCCCCAGGGGTTGAAGCTTTCTTT.

The chain uses TRBV7-2 and TRBJ2-1, with D maybe TRBD2 (5 bases). The V end was cut by 6 bases, the J end by 13 bases, with 16 bases between. Germline V lookup: CDR1 SGHTA, CDR2 FQGNSA. The CDR3 runs 12 residues. The CDR3 coding sequence is TGTGCCAGCAGTTGGGAGTGGTCTCTTCAGTTCTTC. This sequence encodes CASSWEWSLQFF.

This chain joins TRBV3-1 and TRBJ2-3, with 7 bases aligning to TRBD2. Germline assignment: CDR1 LGHDT and CDR2 YNNKEL (reference sequence). The V gene end was trimmed by 1 base and the J gene end by 2 bases; junction bases not matched to a gene: 6. The CDR3 spans 16 residues. The CDR3 protein is CASSQVASGVTDTQYF. The CDR3 region has the DNA TGTGCCAGCAGCCAAGTAGCTAGCGGAGTCACAGATACGCAGTATTTT.

The chain carries TRBV15 and TRBJ2-1; TRBD2 aligns across 8 bases. This CDR3 contains 15 residues. The junction had 5 bases not matched to a gene; V was cut back by 0 bases and J by 7 bases. CDR1 and CDR2 (germline): LNHNV, YYDKDF (reference sequence). This chain's CDR3 is CATSRDRGLDNEQFF. In DNA form, the CDR3 reads TGTGCCACCAGCAGAGATCGGGGACTAGATAATGAGCAGTTCTTC.